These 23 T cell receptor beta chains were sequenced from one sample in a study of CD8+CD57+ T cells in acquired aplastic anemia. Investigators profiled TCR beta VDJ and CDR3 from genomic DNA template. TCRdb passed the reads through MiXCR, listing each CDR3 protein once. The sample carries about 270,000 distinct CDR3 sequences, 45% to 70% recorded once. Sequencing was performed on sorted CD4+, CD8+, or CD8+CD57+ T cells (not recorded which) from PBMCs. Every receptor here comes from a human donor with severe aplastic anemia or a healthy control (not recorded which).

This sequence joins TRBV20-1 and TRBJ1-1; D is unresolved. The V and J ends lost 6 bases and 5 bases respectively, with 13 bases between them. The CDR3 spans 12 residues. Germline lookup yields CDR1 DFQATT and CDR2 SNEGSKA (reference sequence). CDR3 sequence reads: CSATSVLTEAFF. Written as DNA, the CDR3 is TGCAGTGCCACCTCTGTGCTGACTGAAGCTTTCTTT.

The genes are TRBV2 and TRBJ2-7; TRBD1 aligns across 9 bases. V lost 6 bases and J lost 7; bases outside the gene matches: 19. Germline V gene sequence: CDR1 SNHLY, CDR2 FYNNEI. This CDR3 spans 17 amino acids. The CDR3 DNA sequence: TGTGCCAGCAGCTCATCCGGTGGGGACAGGGTGTTGAGGGAGCAGTACTTC. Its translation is CASSSSGGDRVLREQYF. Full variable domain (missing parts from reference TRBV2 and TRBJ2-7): EPEVTQTPSHQVTQMGQEVILRCVPISNHLYFYWYRQILGQKVEFLVSFYNNEISEKSEIFDDQFSVERPDGSNFTLKIRSTKLEDSAMYFCASSSSGGDRVLREQYFGPGTRLTVT.

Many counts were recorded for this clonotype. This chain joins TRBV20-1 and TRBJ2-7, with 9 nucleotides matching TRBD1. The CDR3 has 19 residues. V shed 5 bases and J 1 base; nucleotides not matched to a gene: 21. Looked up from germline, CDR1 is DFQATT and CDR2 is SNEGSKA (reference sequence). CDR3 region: CSARRTGGVSGGGSYEQYF. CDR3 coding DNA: TGCAGTGCTCGACGTACAGGGGGCGTAAGTGGGGGAGGGTCCTACGAGCAGTACTTC.

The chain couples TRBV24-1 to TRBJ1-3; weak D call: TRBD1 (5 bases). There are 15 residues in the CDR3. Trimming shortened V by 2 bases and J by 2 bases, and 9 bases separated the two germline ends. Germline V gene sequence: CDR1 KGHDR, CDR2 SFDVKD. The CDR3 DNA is TGTGCCACCAGTGATTCACGGGGACCTGGAAACACCATATATTTT. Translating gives CATSDSRGPGNTIYF.

The CDR3 here is CASSLTPLAGGADTQYF. The CDR3 nucleotides read TGTGCCAGCAGCTTAACCCCGCTCGCGGGGGGAGCAGATACGCAGTATTTT. V gene TRBV7-3 combines with J gene TRBJ2-3; 8 bases are shared with TRBD2. The CDR3 sequence is 17 residues long. Germline CDR1 is SGHTA and CDR2 is FQGTGA. J was trimmed by 4 bases and V by 0 bases; bases with no gene match: 9.

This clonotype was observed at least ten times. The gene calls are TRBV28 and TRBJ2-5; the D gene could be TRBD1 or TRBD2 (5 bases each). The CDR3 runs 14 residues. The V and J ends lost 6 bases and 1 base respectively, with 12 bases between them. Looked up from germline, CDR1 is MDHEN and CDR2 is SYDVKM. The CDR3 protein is CASRQAGTQETQYF. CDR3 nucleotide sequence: TGTGCCAGCAGGCAAGCAGGGACCCAAGAGACCCAGTACTTC.

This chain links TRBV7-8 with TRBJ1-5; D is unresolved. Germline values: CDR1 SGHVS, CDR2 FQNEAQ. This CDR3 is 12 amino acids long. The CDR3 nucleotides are TGTGCAAGCGGCTTGCCAGGTCAGCCCCAGCATTTT. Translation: CASGLPGQPQHF.

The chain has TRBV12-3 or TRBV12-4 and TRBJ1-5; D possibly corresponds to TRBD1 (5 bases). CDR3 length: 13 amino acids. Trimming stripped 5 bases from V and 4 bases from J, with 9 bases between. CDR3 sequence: CASSGTDNQPQHF. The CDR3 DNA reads TGTGCCAGCAGTGGGACGGATAATCAGCCCCAGCATTTT.

As DNA, the CDR3 is TGTGCCAGTAGTTCCTATTCAGGATCCCTCCACTTT. Its translation is CASSSYSGSLHF. The V gene is TRBV19, the J gene TRBJ1-6, with no clear D. The CDR3 contains 12 residues. Trimming took off 5 bases at V and 14 bases at J, with 13 bases between the two ends. Germline V lookup: CDR1 LNHDA, CDR2 SQIVND (reference sequence).

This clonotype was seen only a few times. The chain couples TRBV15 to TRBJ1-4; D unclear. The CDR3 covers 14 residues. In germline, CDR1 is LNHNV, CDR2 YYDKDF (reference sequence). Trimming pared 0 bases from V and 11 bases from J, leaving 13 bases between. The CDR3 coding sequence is TGTGCCACCAGCAGAGATTCTACGGGGTTGAAACTGTTTTTT. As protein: CATSRDSTGLKLFF.

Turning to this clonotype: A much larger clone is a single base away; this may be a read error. This CDR3 reads CASSQQGAWEKLLF. In nucleotides, the CDR3 is TGTGCCAGCAGTCAACAGGGGGCATGGGAAAAACTGCTTTTT. This chain uses TRBV2 with TRBJ1-4; TRBD1 aligns across 9 bases. The CDR3 runs 14 residues. Germline CDR1 and CDR2: SNHLY and FYNNEI. The full variable domain, rest sourced from reference TRBV2 and TRBJ1-4, is EPEVTQTPSHQVTQMGQEVILRCVPISNHLYFYWYRQILGQKVEFLVSFYNNEISEKSEIFDDQFSVERPDGSNFTLKIRSTKLEDSAMYFCASSQQGAWEKLLFGSGTQLSVL.

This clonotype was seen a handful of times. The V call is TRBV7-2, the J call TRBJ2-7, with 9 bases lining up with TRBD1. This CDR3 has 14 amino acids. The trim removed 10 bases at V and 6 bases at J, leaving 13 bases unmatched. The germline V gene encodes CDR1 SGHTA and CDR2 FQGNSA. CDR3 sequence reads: CATEGRTGVGEQYF. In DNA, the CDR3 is TGTGCCACAGAAGGCCGGACAGGGGTTGGCGAGCAGTACTTC.

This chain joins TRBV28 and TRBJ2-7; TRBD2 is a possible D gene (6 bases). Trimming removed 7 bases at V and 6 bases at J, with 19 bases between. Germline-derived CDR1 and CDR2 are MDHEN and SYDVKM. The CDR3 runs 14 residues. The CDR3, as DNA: TGTGCCAGCACCCAGGTACTAGCAGGGATCGAGCAGTACTTC. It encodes CASTQVLAGIEQYF.

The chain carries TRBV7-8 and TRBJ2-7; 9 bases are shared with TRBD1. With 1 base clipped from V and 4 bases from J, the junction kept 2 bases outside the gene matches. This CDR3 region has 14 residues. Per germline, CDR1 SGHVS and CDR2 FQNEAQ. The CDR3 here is CASSLGQGVYEQYF. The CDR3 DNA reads TGTGCCAGCAGCTTAGGACAGGGGGTATACGAGCAGTACTTC.

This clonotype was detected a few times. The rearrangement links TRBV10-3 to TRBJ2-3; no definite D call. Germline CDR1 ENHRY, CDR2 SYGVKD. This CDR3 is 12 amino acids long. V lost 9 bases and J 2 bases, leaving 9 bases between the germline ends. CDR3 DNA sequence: TGTGCCATTGGGGATTCCACAGATACGCAGTATTTT. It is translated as CAIGDSTDTQYF.

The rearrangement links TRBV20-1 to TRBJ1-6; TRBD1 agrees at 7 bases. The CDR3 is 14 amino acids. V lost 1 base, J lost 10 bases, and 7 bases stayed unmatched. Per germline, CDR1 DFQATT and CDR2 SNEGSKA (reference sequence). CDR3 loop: CSARGGGYGSPLHF. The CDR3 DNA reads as TGCAGTGCTAGAGGAGGGGGCTACGGATCACCCCTCCACTTT.

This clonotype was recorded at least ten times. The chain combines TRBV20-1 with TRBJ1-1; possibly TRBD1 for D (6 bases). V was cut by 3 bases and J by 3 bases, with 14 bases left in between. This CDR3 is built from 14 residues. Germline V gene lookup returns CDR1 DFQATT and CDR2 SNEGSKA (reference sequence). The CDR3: CSASLTGKYTEAFF. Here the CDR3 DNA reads TGCAGTGCTAGCTTAACAGGGAAGTACACTGAAGCTTTCTTT.

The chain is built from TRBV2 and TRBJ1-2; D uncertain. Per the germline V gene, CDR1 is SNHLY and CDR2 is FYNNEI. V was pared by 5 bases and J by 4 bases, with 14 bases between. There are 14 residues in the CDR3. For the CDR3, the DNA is TGTGCCAGCAGTAACACGGTCCACTTCTATGGCTACACCTTC. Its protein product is CASSNTVHFYGYTF.

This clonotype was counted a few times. DNA of the CDR3: TGCAGTGCTAGGGAGATAGCGGGAGGGTCCCCTAGCACAGATACGCAGTATTTT. Its translation is CSAREIAGGSPSTDTQYF. The V gene is TRBV20-1, the J gene TRBJ2-3, with 11 bases identical to TRBD2. CDR3 length: 18 amino acids. The germline CDR1 and CDR2 sequences are DFQATT and SNEGSKA (reference sequence). J was trimmed by 0 bases and V by 3 bases; bases with no gene match: 11.

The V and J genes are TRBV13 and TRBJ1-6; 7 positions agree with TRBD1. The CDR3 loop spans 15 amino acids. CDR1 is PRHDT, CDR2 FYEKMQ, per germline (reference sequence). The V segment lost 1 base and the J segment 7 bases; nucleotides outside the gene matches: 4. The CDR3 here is CASSLEGQRNSPLHF. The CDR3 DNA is TGTGCCAGCAGCTTAGAGGGACAGAGAAATTCACCCCTCCACTTT. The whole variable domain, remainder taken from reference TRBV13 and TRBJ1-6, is AAGVIQSPRHLIKEKRETATLKCYPIPRHDTVYWYQQGPGQDPQFLISFYEKMQSDKGSIPDRFSAQQFSDYHSELNMSSLELGDSALYFCASSLEGQRNSPLHFGNGTRLTVT.

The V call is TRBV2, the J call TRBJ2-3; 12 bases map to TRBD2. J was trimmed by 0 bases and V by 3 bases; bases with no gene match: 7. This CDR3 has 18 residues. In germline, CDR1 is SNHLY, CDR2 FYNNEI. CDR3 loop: CASSDPSGGGYSTDTQYF. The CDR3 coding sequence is TGTGCCAGCAGTGACCCTAGCGGGGGGGGATATAGCACAGATACGCAGTATTTT.

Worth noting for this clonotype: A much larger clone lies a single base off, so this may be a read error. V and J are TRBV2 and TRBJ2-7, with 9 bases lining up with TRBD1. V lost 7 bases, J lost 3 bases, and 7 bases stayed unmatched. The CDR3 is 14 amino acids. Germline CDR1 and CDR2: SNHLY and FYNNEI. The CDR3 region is CASTSGTGSYEQYF. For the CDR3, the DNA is TGTGCCAGCACTTCCGGGACAGGGAGCTACGAGCAGTACTTC.

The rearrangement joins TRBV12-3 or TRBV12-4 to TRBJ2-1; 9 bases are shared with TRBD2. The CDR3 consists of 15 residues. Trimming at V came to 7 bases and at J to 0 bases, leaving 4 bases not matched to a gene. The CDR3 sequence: CASTTAGGSYNEQFF. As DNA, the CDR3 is TGTGCCAGCACCACAGCGGGAGGCTCCTACAATGAGCAGTTCTTC.